This TCR beta chain was sequenced in a study of identical twins. The CDR3 contains 14 residues. Trimming removed 3 bases at V and 4 bases at J, with 10 bases between. CDR1 is MDHEN, CDR2 SYDVKM, per germline. Findings and caveats of the study: Cord blood beta clonotypes that were abundant carried fewer insertions, and memory repertoires showed no such trend. Because invariant MAIT and iNKT cells could be present, zero-insertion analyses could be partly confounded. Model-predicted out-of-frame TCR alpha sharing fell below observed values in monozygotic twins.

TCRdb reprocessed the 5' RACE reads with MiXCR, giving one entry per CDR3 protein. The table has about 570,000 distinct CDR3 sequences, nearly 10% seen once. This clonotype was observed at least ten times. Its antigen is unknown. The data were also submitted as part of a second study, on yellow fever vaccine responses in identical twins. Turning to that study: Reportedly, the response of twins' T cells to the vaccine seemed partly convergent, partly personalized.

This clonotype originated in a woman younger than 30 in good health. The sample taken for sequencing was PBMCs. The chain uses TRBV28 and TRBJ2-1; no clear D gene. Here the CDR3 reads CASSLVGRYNEQFF. The CDR3 DNA reads TGTGCCAGCAGTTTGGTCGGCCGGTACAATGAGCAGTTCTTC. Combining the CDR3 with reference TRBV28 and TRBJ2-1 gives the whole variable domain DVKVTQSSRYLVKRTGEKVFLECVQDMDHENMFWYRQDPGLGLRLIYFSYDVKMKEKGDIPEGYSVSREKKERFSLILESASTNQTSMYLCASSLVGRYNEQFFGPGTRLTVL.